The sequence of this T cell receptor beta chain was determined in a study of T-cell memory formation after mild COVID-19. At the level of the study: There were largely donor-specific TCR clusters.

Deletions cut 5 bases from V and 6 bases from J, with 13 bases between. The germline V gene encodes CDR1 SEHNR and CDR2 FQNEAQ (reference sequence). The CDR3 runs 13 residues. A 5'RACE reaction primed in the constant segment made cDNA libraries of TCR alpha and TCR beta, and these carried sample barcodes and UMIs. TCRdb redid the calling of the 5' RACE reads with MiXCR, one entry per CDR3 protein. The sample carries around 180,000 distinct CDR3 sequences, around 20% recorded once. As for this clonotype: What it binds is not known.

Study-wide results and caveats: CD4/CD8 balance characterized clones contracting day 15 to 85, and CD4+ skew characterized later expanders. For second-wave clones that peaked at day 37, SARS-CoV-2 specificity went unverified.

Sequences were obtained from PBMCs or a T cell subset sorted from them (not recorded which). This receptor was taken from a man between 18 and 29 years old who had mild COVID-19 (a few samples of this study predate the infection). Cell type and time point are not known. The chain employs TRBV7-9 and TRBJ1-1, with D unclear. The CDR3, as DNA: TGTGCCAGCAGCCCAAGGGCGGCCGCTGAAGCTTTCTTT. Translated: CASSPRAAAEAFF.